Presented here are 32 T cell receptor beta chains from one specimen sequenced in a study of CD8 T cells in ankylosing spondylitis. Which antigens these TCRs recognize remains unknown. TCRdb reanalysed the 5' RACE reads using MiXCR and keeps one entry per CDR3 protein. The sample has about 800,000 distinct CDR3 sequences, over 9.5% seen once. Findings and limits, study-wide: Among TCR beta sequences, a motif of several highly homologous variants appeared characteristic of ankylosing spondylitis blood.

Sequencing input: blood, either unsorted or a sorted T cell fraction (not recorded which). These receptors were taken from a male donor with ankylosing spondylitis.

The chain links TRBV20-1 to TRBJ1-5; unclear D gene. The germline CDR1 and CDR2 sequences are DFQATT and SNEGSKA (reference sequence). There are 14 residues in the CDR3. The V gene lost 4 bases and the J gene lost 2 bases, with 12 bases spanning the gap. CDR3 in amino acids: CSAIRGGGNQPQHF. The CDR3 nucleotides are TGCAGTGCTATTCGAGGCGGAGGCAATCAGCCCCAGCATTTT.

This clonotype was seen many times. The CDR3 DNA follows: TGCAGTGCTAGAGATACAACAGGGGATGCGAGGTATGGCTACACCTTC. This gives the protein CSARDTTGDARYGYTF. The chain has TRBV20-1 and TRBJ1-2; 7 nucleotides agree with TRBD1. Looked up from germline, CDR1 is DFQATT and CDR2 is SNEGSKA (reference sequence). CDR3 length: 16 amino acids. The J segment lost 5 bases and the V segment lost 0 bases, leaving 12 bases of the junction unmatched.

The sample holds many counts of this clonotype. This chain links TRBV12-3 or TRBV12-4 with TRBJ1-5; D unclear. The CDR3 sequence is 13 residues long. Trimming cost V 3 bases and J 7 bases, with 10 bases left between them. CDR3 coding DNA: TGTGCCAGCAGTTTTAGCGGATCCCAGCCCCAGCATTTT. This encodes CASSFSGSQPQHF.

The rearrangement links TRBV9 to TRBJ2-3; the D is unclear. Between the trimmed V and J ends, which lost 4 bases and 4 bases, there was a span of 13 bases. Per the germline V gene, CDR1 is SGDLS and CDR2 is YYNGEE. The CDR3 totals 14 residues. CDR3 DNA sequence: TGTGCCAGCAGCTCCCGACCCTCCGCAGATACGCAGTATTTT. Encoded protein: CASSSRPSADTQYF. Variable domain in full (rest from reference TRBV9 and TRBJ2-3): DSGVTQTPKHLITATGQRVTLRCSPRSGDLSVYWYQQSLDQGLQFLIQYYNGEERAKGNILERFSAQQFPDLHSELNLSSLELGDSALYFCASSSRPSADTQYFGPGTRLTVL.

The sample holds a few counts of this clonotype. The rearrangement joins TRBV6-4 to TRBJ2-1, with 8 bases matching TRBD2. Looked up from germline, CDR1 is MRHNA and CDR2 is SNTAGT. This CDR3 spans 16 amino acids. The J segment lost 1 base and the V segment lost 4 bases, leaving 6 bases of the junction unmatched. CDR3 protein: CASSAFLAGSYNEQFF. The CDR3 DNA follows: TGTGCCAGCAGTGCCTTTCTAGCGGGTTCCTACAATGAGCAGTTCTTC.

The chain employs TRBV6-6 and TRBJ2-1; possible D gene TRBD1, 7 bases. CDR3 size: 12 residues. V was cut by 7 bases and J by 8 bases, with 12 bases left in between. The V gene's germline CDR1 is MNHNY and CDR2 SVGAGI (reference sequence). The CDR3 DNA reads as TGTGCCAGCACAGGGGGGCCAGATGAGCAGTTCTTC. The encoded protein is CASTGGPDEQFF.

This clonotype was counted ten times or more. The rearrangement links TRBV9 to TRBJ2-2, with 12 bases aligning to TRBD2. The CDR3 is 19 residues long. The germline V gene has CDR1 SGDLS and CDR2 YYNGEE. Losses at the gene ends were 3 bases for V and 4 bases for J; bases not matched to a gene: 13. This CDR3 is CASSEPQTSGGRSTGELFF. For the CDR3, the DNA is TGTGCCAGCAGCGAGCCCCAGACTAGCGGGGGAAGGAGCACCGGGGAGCTGTTTTTT.

This clonotype was observed a few times. V and J are TRBV5-1 and TRBJ2-6, with 8 positions matching TRBD1. Germline V gene lookup returns CDR1 SGHRS and CDR2 YFSETQ. V was pared by 5 bases and J by 7 bases, with 11 bases of the junction left unmatched. The CDR3 runs 16 residues. In DNA, the CDR3 is TGCGCCAGCAGTACAGGGGGACCGGTTTTTGCCAACGTCCTGACTTTC. Residues: CASSTGGPVFANVLTF.

This clonotype was detected only a few times. The chain carries TRBV4-1 and TRBJ2-3, with 9 bases identical to TRBD2. The CDR3 covers 15 residues. Germline CDR1 and CDR2: MGHRA and YSYEKL. The junction had 0 bases not matched to a gene; V was cut back by 1 base and J by 1 base. CDR3 DNA sequence: TGCGCCAGCAGCCAAGCTAGCGGGGGCACAGATACGCAGTATTTT. It yields the protein CASSQASGGTDTQYF.

Ten or more counts support this clonotype. A read error may produce the germline difference seen at one junction end. The V and J genes are TRBV10-3 and TRBJ2-1; D remains ambiguous. Germline loops: CDR1 ENHRY, CDR2 SYGVKD. This CDR3 region has 13 residues. The CDR3 is CAISESTDNEQFF. The CDR3 bases are TGTGCCATCAGTGAGTCGACTGACAATGAACAGTTCTTC.

This clonotype was seen at least ten times. The V call is TRBV12-3 or TRBV12-4, the J call TRBJ1-1; no firm D call. The CDR3 covers 12 residues. Between the trimmed V and J ends, which lost 6 bases and 7 bases, there was a span of 12 bases. This chain's CDR3 is CASSYRGSEAFF. Here the CDR3 DNA reads TGTGCCAGCAGCTATCGGGGTAGTGAAGCTTTCTTT.

The chain combines TRBV20-1 with TRBJ1-2; D unresolved. The CDR3 extends over 13 amino acids. V was trimmed by 0 bases and J by 4 bases, leaving 9 bases between them. The V gene's germline CDR1 is DFQATT and CDR2 SNEGSKA (reference sequence). CDR3 loop: CSARDGTFYGYTF. CDR3 in DNA: TGCAGTGCTAGAGATGGCACCTTCTATGGCTACACCTTC.

The chain has TRBV20-1 and TRBJ2-7; D remains ambiguous. Germline V gene data show CDR1 as DFQATT and CDR2 as SNEGSKA (reference sequence). V was clipped by 3 bases and J by 3 bases, with 15 bases between them. The CDR3 extends over 14 amino acids. The CDR3 region is CSASRRSNYYEQYF. DNA for the CDR3: TGCAGTGCTAGTCGCAGGTCCAATTACTACGAGCAGTACTTC.

This clonotype appeared many times. V and J are TRBV6-2 or TRBV6-3 and TRBJ2-7, with D tentatively TRBD2 (6 bases). The CDR3 is 14 amino acids. Germline-derived CDR1 and CDR2 are MNHEY and SVGEGT. V was cut by 9 bases and J by 3 bases, with 18 bases left in between. The CDR3 loop is CASGEDGTSYEQYF. The CDR3 bases are TGTGCCAGTGGGGAGGACGGAACCAGCTACGAGCAGTACTTC.

The CDR3 DNA follows: TGCAGTGCTGGGGGACCGGGGGCTTCTGAAGCTTTCTTT. This translates into CSAGGPGASEAFF. The chain combines TRBV20-1 with TRBJ1-1; D may be TRBD1 (6 bases). The V and J ends lost 5 bases and 6 bases respectively, with 16 bases between them. The germline CDR1 and CDR2 sequences are DFQATT and SNEGSKA (reference sequence). The CDR3 runs 13 residues.

This clonotype was counted between two and nine times. The chain joins TRBV18 to TRBJ2-2; a possible D gene is TRBD1 (6 bases). The V end was cut by 3 bases, the J end by 0 bases, with 8 bases between. There are 15 residues in the CDR3. Germline lookup yields CDR1 KGHSH and CDR2 LQKENI. The chain's CDR3 is CASSPGTPNTGELFF. CDR3 coding DNA: TGTGCCAGCTCACCCGGGACACCGAACACCGGGGAGCTGTTTTTT.

The chain joins TRBV6-1 to TRBJ1-2; 8 bases are a match to TRBD1. J lost 4 bases, V lost 3 bases, and 4 bases had no gene match. The CDR3 runs to 14 residues. Germline loops: CDR1 MNHNS, CDR2 SASEGT. In DNA, the CDR3 is TGTGCCAGCAGTGAGCAGGGGGCTCTCTATGGCTACACCTTC. Protein product: CASSEQGALYGYTF.

V gene TRBV7-3 combines with J gene TRBJ2-7; TRBD2 is a possible D gene (5 bases). This CDR3 has 18 amino acids. CDR1 is SGHTA and CDR2 is FQGTGA in the germline V gene. V gave up 0 bases and J gave up 6 bases, with 24 bases separating them. Written as DNA, the CDR3 is TGTGCCAGCAGCTTAACTTCAGTCCGGGGTTGGAAAGGAGGCGAGCAGTACTTC. Translating gives CASSLTSVRGWKGGEQYF.

This clonotype turned up a few times. The chain joins TRBV4-2 to TRBJ1-1, with 8 bases that match TRBD1. V shed 4 bases and J 6 bases; nucleotides not matched to a gene: 4. Germline-derived CDR1 and CDR2 are LGHNA and YNFKEQ. CDR3 length equals 13 residues. The CDR3 loop is CASSRQGASEAFF. DNA of the CDR3: TGTGCCAGCAGCCGGCAGGGGGCTTCTGAAGCTTTCTTT.

The V gene is TRBV18, the J gene TRBJ2-3; a possible D gene is TRBD1 (6 bases). This CDR3 contains 14 residues. CDR1 is KGHSH and CDR2 is LQKENI in the germline V gene. The V end was cut by 3 bases, the J end by 2 bases, with 9 bases between. CDR3 residues: CASSPDSITDTQYF. Written as DNA, the CDR3 is TGTGCCAGCTCACCGGACAGTATCACAGATACGCAGTATTTT.

This clonotype was seen more than once but under ten times. J is TRBJ1-5 and V is TRBV6-1; D is undetermined. V was trimmed by 5 bases and J by 1 base, leaving 18 bases between them. The germline V gene has CDR1 MNHNS and CDR2 SASEGT. The CDR3 sequence is 17 residues long. The CDR3 DNA follows: TGTGCCAGCAGTCCCACCCTCGTCTCTTGGAGCAATCAGCCCCAGCATTTT. Encoded protein: CASSPTLVSWSNQPQHF.

The table lists this clonotype with a few counts. The rearrangement uses TRBV20-1 and TRBJ1-6; D not certain. CDR1 and CDR2 (germline): DFQATT, SNEGSKA (reference sequence). Deletions cut 3 bases from V and 0 bases from J, with 15 bases between. The CDR3 is made up of 17 amino acids. The CDR3 reads CSARGGGGSSYNSPLHF. In DNA form, the CDR3 reads TGCAGTGCTAGGGGAGGCGGCGGAAGCTCCTATAATTCACCCCTCCACTTT.

In its sample, this clonotype was seen many times. The rearrangement links TRBV29-1 to TRBJ2-1; D possibly matches TRBD1 or TRBD2 (6 bases each). The V gene lost 5 bases and the J gene lost 8 bases, with 13 bases spanning the gap. The CDR3 is 12 residues long. From germline, CDR1 is SQVTM and CDR2 ANQGSEA. The CDR3 sequence is CSVNWGADEQFF. The CDR3 bases are TGCAGCGTTAACTGGGGGGCCGATGAGCAGTTCTTC.

The chain couples TRBV6-5 to TRBJ1-5; no firm D call. Germline V CDR1 and CDR2: MNHEY, SVGAGI. Trimming cost V 2 bases and J 4 bases, with 9 bases left between them. CDR3 length: 14 amino acids. CDR3 residues: CASSYDTVNQPQHF. The CDR3 DNA reads TGTGCCAGCAGTTACGATACGGTGAATCAGCCCCAGCATTTT.

The CDR3 is CAWSFLAGRSQYF. DNA for the CDR3: TGTGCCTGGAGTTTCCTAGCGGGGCGATCCCAGTACTTC. This sequence joins TRBV30 and TRBJ2-5, with 9 bases lining up with TRBD2. Losses at the gene ends were 2 bases for V and 9 bases for J; bases not matched to a gene: 7. Germline-derived CDR1 and CDR2 are GTSNPN and SVGIG (reference sequence). CDR3 size: 13 residues.

The CDR3 sequence: CASRQGTNHNSPLHF. CDR3 nucleotides: TGTGCCAGCAGACAAGGGACAAACCATAATTCACCCCTCCACTTT. This chain joins TRBV12-3 or TRBV12-4 and TRBJ1-6; maybe TRBD1 (6 bases). The germline V and J ends were trimmed by 6 bases and 5 bases, with 14 bases remaining between them. This CDR3 has 15 amino acids.

This clonotype was found a few times. The chain combines TRBV7-3 with TRBJ2-2; D possibly corresponds to TRBD2 (5 bases). Trimming pared 5 bases from V and 1 base from J, leaving 17 bases between. The CDR3 has 17 residues. CDR1 and CDR2 from the germline V gene are SGHTA and FQGTGA. The CDR3 region is CASSLNSIGMNTGELFF. As DNA, the CDR3 is TGTGCCAGCAGCCTCAACTCAATCGGGATGAACACCGGGGAGCTGTTTTTT.

This clonotype was recorded a few times. The V gene is TRBV5-1, the J gene TRBJ2-2; 7 bases fit TRBD1. There are 19 residues in the CDR3. V trimming: 1 base; J trimming: 4 bases; junction bases outside the gene matches: 16. Germline loops: CDR1 SGHRS, CDR2 YFSETQ. CDR3 bases: TGCGCCAGCAGCTTGCCACGTGGGGCTACAGGGGTCGGCACCGGGGAGCTGTTTTTT. It yields the protein CASSLPRGATGVGTGELFF.

This clonotype was counted only a few times. The chain has TRBV7-2 and TRBJ1-6, with D possibly being TRBD1 (5 bases). CDR1 and CDR2 from the germline V gene are SGHTA and FQGNSA. V gave up 1 base and J gave up 8 bases, with 12 bases separating them. The CDR3 sequence is 15 residues long. Here the CDR3 reads CASSLGDPWDSPLHF. For the CDR3, the DNA is TGTGCCAGCAGCTTAGGGGACCCTTGGGATTCACCCCTCCACTTT. The complete variable domain, with remaining parts taken from reference TRBV7-2 and TRBJ1-6, reads GAGVSQSPSNKVTEKGKDVELRCDPISGHTALYWYRQSLGQGLEFLIYFQGNSAPDKSGLPSDRFSAERTGGSVSTLTIQRTQQEDSAVYLCASSLGDPWDSPLHFGNGTRLTVT.

In its sample, this clonotype was seen many times. The V call is TRBV15, the J call TRBJ2-1; D gene unclear. Looked up from germline, CDR1 is LNHNV and CDR2 is YYDKDF (reference sequence). The germline V and J ends were trimmed by 5 bases and 2 bases, with 13 bases remaining between them. This CDR3 contains 15 residues. CDR3: CATSPRAYTYNEQFF. The CDR3 nucleotides read TGTGCCACCAGCCCTAGAGCGTACACCTACAATGAGCAGTTCTTC.

The V gene is TRBV4-2, the J gene TRBJ2-4; D unresolved. The V and J ends lost 0 bases and 2 bases respectively, with 17 bases between them. CDR3 length: 18 amino acids. Germline CDR1 reads LGHNA; CDR2 reads YNFKEQ. DNA of the CDR3: TGTGCCAGCAGCCAAGATGGCAGAGTCTGGGAAACCAAAAACATTCAGTACTTC. Translation: CASSQDGRVWETKNIQYF.

The genes are TRBV5-4 and TRBJ2-1, with 7 bases aligning to TRBD1. The V and J ends lost 4 bases and 7 bases, in that order; junction bases with no gene match: 11. This CDR3 is 15 amino acids long. Germline CDR1 is SGHNT and CDR2 is YYREEE (reference sequence). The DNA of the CDR3 is TGTGCCAGCAGCCAGGTTAGGGCAGGGGGTAATGAGCAGTTCTTC. Translation gives CASSQVRAGGNEQFF. The full variable domain, in which reference TRBV5-4 and TRBJ2-1 provide the parts outside the CDR3, is ETGVTQSPTHLIKTRGQQVTLRCSSQSGHNTVSWYQQALGQGPQFIFQYYREEENGRGNFPPRFSGLQFPNYSSELNVNALELDDSALYLCASSQVRAGGNEQFFGPGTRLTVL.